A selection of T cell receptor beta chains follows, all from one sample in a study of cytomegalovirus exposure and HLA in healthy donors. TCRdb keeps only in-frame clones here, not all; method: immunoSEQ multiplex PCR. The repertoire holds more than 100,000 clones, more than 60% seen once, with over 1.5% in the top ten. The sample taken for sequencing was PBMCs. Every receptor here comes from a man aged 18 to 29 in good health and CMV-seronegative. The CDR3 runs from the conserved cysteine through the conserved F or W. D genes are given only for firm matches. Rows give clone size only sometimes, using once, few, many, or a class for an expanded clone.

>TRBJ2-3|TRBD2|TRBV5-6|.
TGTGCCAGCAGCTTGGGACCTTTAGCGGGGGGATATACAGATACGCAGTATTTT
CASSLGPLAGGYTDTQYF
>TRBJ1-2|.|TRBV13|.
TGTGCCAGCAGCCCGCGGACTAGAGCTAACTATGGCTACACCTTC
CASSPRTRANYGYTF
>TRBJ2-1|.|TRBV10-2|.
TGCGCCAGCAGCGTAGGACTAACTGGGGATGAGCAGTTCTTC
CASSVGLTGDEQFF
>TRBJ2-7|.|TRBV29-1|.
TGCAGCGCCCCGGAACCCGGCGGCCACGAGCAGTACTTC
CSAPEPGGHEQYF
>TRBJ2-1|TRBD1|TRBV6-1|.
TGTGCCAGCAGTGAAGGCAGGGGGCTGAAGGGCAATGAGCAGTTCTTC
CASSEGRGLKGNEQFF
>TRBJ2-6|TRBD1|TRBV9|.
TGTGCCAGCAGCGTGACAGGGGCGACTGCCGGGGCCAACGTCCTGACTTTC
CASSVTGATAGANVLTF
>TRBJ1-4|TRBD1|TRBV19|.
TGTGCCAGTAGTATGAAACAGGGGAGTGAAAAACTGTTTTTT
CASSMKQGSEKLFF
>TRBJ2-1|TRBD2|TRBV18|.
TGTGCCAGCTCCCCGCGGGGGGGGCCCGAAAACAATGAGCAGTTCTTC
CASSPRGGPENNEQFF
>TRBJ1-6|TRBD1|TRBV2|.
TGTGCCAGCAAGGAGACAGGGCACGGTAATTCACCCCTCCACTTT
CASKETGHGNSPLHF
>TRBJ1-2|.|TRBV6-5|.
TGTGCCGCAGGGTGGGAATATGGCTACACCTTC
CAAGWEYGYTF
>TRBJ1-2|.|TRBV11-2|.
TGTGCCAGCAACTCGTACAGGAGGGGCCAAATCTATGGCTACACCTTC
CASNSYRRGQIYGYTF
>TRBJ2-1|.|TRBV18|.
TGTGCCAGCTCACCACAGGGGATCGATGAGCAGTTCTTC
CASSPQGIDEQFF
>TRBJ2-7|TRBD1|TRBV9|few
TGTGCCAGCAGCTTGGGACAGGGTGTCAACGAGCAGTACTTC
CASSLGQGVNEQYF
>TRBJ1-1|.|TRBV30|.
TGTGCCTGGAGGACCCCCGACAGGAGATACACTGAAGCTTTCTTT
CAWRTPDRRYTEAFF
>TRBJ2-1|TRBD2|TRBV6-5|.
TGTGCCAGCAGGCCCATAGCGGGGCAATACAATGAGCAGTTCTTC
CASRPIAGQYNEQFF
>TRBJ1-2|TRBD1|TRBV7-9|.
TGTGCCAGCAACCGACCGACAGGGTTTATCTATGGCTACACCTTC
CASNRPTGFIYGYTF
>TRBJ1-4|TRBD1|TRBV5-1|.
TGCGCCAGCAGCTCAGGGGGCCAAACTGAAAAACTGTTTTTT
CASSSGGQTEKLFF
>TRBJ2-3|.|TRBV6-4|.
TGTGCCAGCAGTGAAGGCGCGGGGTCTAGCACAGATACGCAGTATTTT
CASSEGAGSSTDTQYF
>TRBJ1-1|TRBD1|TRBV9|.
TGTGCCAGCAGCCCCAGGGGGGCGAACACTGAAGCTTTCTTT
CASSPRGANTEAFF
>TRBJ2-6|.|TRBV30|.
TGTGCCTGGAGTCCATCAGGTGGGGCCAACGTCCTGACTTTC
CAWSPSGGANVLTF
>TRBJ1-4|TRBD1|TRBV2|.
TGTGCCAGCAGTGATGAGCGGGGACAGGGTTGGGAAAAACTGTTTTTT
CASSDERGQGWEKLFF
>TRBJ1-5|.|TRBV4-1|few
TGCGCCAGCAGCCAAGTCAACAACAATCAGCCCCAGCATTTT
CASSQVNNNQPQHF
>TRBJ1-1|TRBD1|TRBV7-9|.
TGTTCCAGCAGGAATAGCCAGGGGGTGGAGAGGACGATGAACACTGAAGCTTTCTTT
CSSRNSQGVERTMNTEAFF
>TRBJ1-5|.|TRBV30|.
TGTGCCTGGAGTACTCACCGGTTGAATCAGCCCCAGCATTTT
CAWSTHRLNQPQHF
>TRBJ2-7|TRBD1|TRBV11-2|.
TGTGCCAGCAGCCGTACGGTGGGGACAGGGGCCAGCTACGAGCAGTACTTC
CASSRTVGTGASYEQYF
>TRBJ2-7|TRBD1|TRBV6-6|few
TGTGCCAGCGGCGGGACAGGGTCCCACGAGCAGTACTTC
CASGGTGSHEQYF
>TRBJ2-2|.|TRBV5-1|few
TGCGCCAGCAGCTTGGACAGGATACCGTCCTTTAACACCGGGGAGCTGTTTTTT
CASSLDRIPSFNTGELFF
>TRBJ1-1|.|TRBV6-1|.
TGTGCCAGCAGTGAACCTATGAACACTGAAGCTTTCTTT
CASSEPMNTEAFF
>TRBJ2-7|.|TRBV10-3|.
TGTGCCATCAGGGCCGGACTGGATCAGAGCTCCTACGAGCAGTACTTC
CAIRAGLDQSSYEQYF
>TRBJ2-5|TRBD2|TRBV11-2|few
TGTGCCAGCAGCTTAGATCCCACAGCGGGGGAGCAGTACTTC
CASSLDPTAGEQYF
>TRBJ1-5|TRBD1|TRBV18|.
TGTGCCAGCCAAAATGACAGGGTCAGCAATCAGCCCCAGCATTTT
CASQNDRVSNQPQHF
>TRBJ1-3|TRBD1|TRBV5-6|once
TGTGCCAGCAGCTTGGCCAATGTGTTGGGACAGGTTTTCGACTACACCATATATTTT
CASSLANVLGQVFDYTIYF
>TRBJ2-1|.|TRBV5-1|few
TGCGCCAGCAGCTTGACAGATTACACCGATAATGAGCAGTTCTTC
CASSLTDYTDNEQFF
>TRBJ2-2|TRBD1|TRBV19|.
TGTGCCAGTAGCTTCAGGGGGATCGGGGAGCTGTTTTTT
CASSFRGIGELFF
>TRBJ2-5|.|TRBV5-1|once
TGCGCCAGCAGCACCCCGTCCGCCGCGGCAGAGACCCAGTACTTC
CASSTPSAAAETQYF
>TRBJ1-1|.|TRBV30|.
TGTGCCTGGAGTGTTGATGGGGGCCCTTTCTTT
CAWSVDGGPFF
>TRBJ2-7|TRBD2|TRBV11-2|few
TGTGCCAGCAGCTACGGCCGGGCGGGAGGACACTACGAGCAGTACTTC
CASSYGRAGGHYEQYF
>TRBJ1-2|TRBD1|TRBV18|.
TGTGCCAGCTCACCACTACCGGGACAGGGGGGTTATGGCTACACCTTC
CASSPLPGQGGYGYTF
>TRBJ1-1|.|TRBV5-4|few
TGTGCCAGCAGCTTAAGGGGTAGTTGGAACACTGAAGCTTTCTTT
CASSLRGSWNTEAFF
>TRBJ2-1|.|TRBV6-1|few
TGTGCCAGCAAAGAGGAGAGGAATGAGCAGTTCTTC
CASKEERNEQFF
>TRBJ1-5|.|TRBV7-8|.
TGTGCCAGCAGTCCCCCAGGGGTTCAGCCCCAGCATTTT
CASSPPGVQPQHF
>TRBJ2-1|TRBD2|TRBV27|.
TGTGCCAGCAGTTTCCGACGGGGGGCCTACAATGAGCAGTTCTTC
CASSFRRGAYNEQFF